This entry concerns a single T cell receptor (beta chain). Its antigen has not been determined. The input lacks base qualities; no much larger clone sits a single base away. Deletion took 4 bases off V and 4 bases off J, with a span of 14 bases between the germline ends. The cysteine opens and the phenylalanine closes a CDR3 of 16 amino acids. Left in the record is the CDR3 DNA by itself, 48 bases read in frame from the first base. Based on the germline V gene (reference sequence), the CDR1 and CDR2 sequences are SEHNR and FQNEAQ. Library prep was done by PCR. Sequencing was carried out with an Illumina HiSeq 2500. To normalize quantification of the TCRbeta repertoire, the TCR libraries were built with molecular barcoding that relied on unique molecular identifiers. In-frame beta chains were kept once TCRdb had trimmed the public reads at Q25 with fastp and called clones with MiXCR. Rows matching on CDR3 protein sequence are summarized as one entry with the most common DNA and genes. This sample lists under 140,000 distinct CDR3 sequences; 10% were detected once. The ten largest clones capture 8% of the sample.

The sample originates from a study of T-cell reconstitution after alpha-beta-depleted transplantation in children (dated by TCRdb to 2016 to 2018). Regarding the research as a whole: T-cell immune reconstitution after TCRalphabeta/CD19-depleted allogeneic hematopoietic cell transplantation in children was quantitatively tracked in the study by means of TCR repertoire profiling.

This TCR was sampled from a human donor who donated a stem cell graft to a child with acute lymphoblastic leukemia. Here the sequenced sample was PBMCs from the stem cell graft donor, taken from the stem cell graft. The chain employs TRBV7-9 and TRBJ1-6; tentative D gene TRBD1, with 6 bases matching. The CDR3 region: CASSSEGGRYNSPLHF. The nucleotide sequence reads TGTGCCAGCAGCTCCGAGGGGGGGCGATATAATTCACCCCTCCACTTT. Joined to the reference TRBV7-9 and TRBJ1-6 proteins, this CDR3 gives the full variable domain: DTGVSQNPRHKITKRGQNVTFRCDPISEHNRLYWYRQTLGQGPEFLTYFQNEAQLEKSRLLSDRFSAERPKGSFSTLEIQRTEQGDSAMYLCASSSEGGRYNSPLHFGNGTRLTVT.